This T cell receptor (beta chain) was sequenced for a study of post-analysis software for immune sequencing data. Study results and caveats: With TRBV5-6, TRBV5-1 and TRBV20-1 included, about 5 TRBV segments were more frequent in patients than in controls.

The CDR3 is made up of 17 amino acids. CDR1 SGHKS and CDR2 YYEKEE come from the germline V gene (reference sequence). To note about this clonotype: Its antigen is not identified.

The library was made from cDNA and included unique molecular identifiers. Researchers reported a few hundred thousand cDNA molecules coming from around 1 to 10 million T cells. TCRdb fed the PCR reads into MiXCR, producing one record per CDR3 protein. The repertoire holds roughly 670,000 distinct CDR3 sequences, with 55% to 60% as singletons. This clonotype was obtained from a girl aged 2 to 10 with multiple sclerosis. V usage is TRBV5-5 and J usage is TRBJ2-5; D is ambiguous. The J call could be wrong; TRBJ2-7 is a better fit for the DNA end. The sample taken for sequencing was blood. As DNA, the CDR3 is TGTGCCAGCAGCTTAGAGGTAGGAGTAATGGGCAGCTACGAGCAGTACTTC. It translates to CASSLEVGVMGSYEQYF.